The clone carrying this TCR beta chain was observed a few times. What it recognizes is unknown. These data originate in a study of blood T cells in healthy people across ages. Turning to the study itself: Per two T cells, template switching captured roughly one barcoded beta molecule. Study-level results: Investigators treated diversity estimates from one million T cells as underestimates. Fewer expanded clones and more diversity marked long-lived versus aged donors.

The CDR3 sequence is 11 residues long. Trimming left V 4 bases short and J 10 bases short, with 8 bases between. The authors ran a second PCR of about 7 to 12 cycles using a sample-barcoded 5' primer and a J-beta primer mix. Every cDNA molecule carried a tag from a template-switch adaptor bearing 12 random nucleotides. One entry per CDR3 protein, called by TCRdb with MiXCR from the 5' RACE reads. This table holds about 570,000 distinct CDR3 sequences, approximately 30% found once. The J gene is TRBJ2-1, the V gene TRBV12-3 or TRBV12-4; D unclear. The material sequenced was blood. The TCR sequence derives from a woman in her sixties or seventies in good health. DNA for the CDR3: TGTGCCAGCAGTTCTACCCGGGAGCAGTTCTTC. Protein product: CASSSTREQFF.